The clone carrying this T cell receptor (beta chain) was counted ten times or more. Its antigen is unidentified. These data are taken from a study of T cell repertoires in cytomegalovirus infection. Overall study context: Matching HLA type, along with CMV infection, was indicated by public TCR beta signatures.

This CDR3 spans 15 amino acids. The V segment lost 5 bases and the J segment 4 bases; nucleotides outside the gene matches: 2. Germline V gives CDR1 SGHTA, CDR2 FQGNSA. Findings and limits, study-wide: In two of eight donors, the top clonotype was HLA-C-restricted CMV-specific.

TCRdb reanalysed the reads using MiXCR and keeps one entry per CDR3 protein. The sample shows 130,000 or so distinct CDR3 sequences, approximately 5.9% of them seen only once. The chain joins TRBV7-2 to TRBJ2-3; TRBD2 agrees at 14 bases. The clonotype was recovered from a human donor in good health (CMV status not recorded). Some clones in this sample may be carry-over from other donors' samples. The specimen sequenced was PBMCs. CDR3 DNA: TGTGCCAGCAGCCCGGGACTAGCGGGGGCAGATACGCAGTATTTT. Protein sequence: CASSPGLAGADTQYF.